This T cell receptor (beta chain) was sequenced in a study of Tregs in tolerant kidney transplant recipients. This table comes from immunoSEQ multiplex PCR, and its TCRdb copy is limited to in-frame clones, with some not included. The profile shows some 55,000 clones, 83% of them singletons. The V gene lost 4 bases and the J gene lost 2 bases, with 9 bases spanning the gap. This CDR3 is 14 amino acids long. From germline, CDR1 is MNHEY and CDR2 SMNVEV (reference sequence). The chain links TRBV27 to TRBJ1-5, with D perhaps TRBD1 (5 bases). The TCR originated in a human donor in good health. The sample comprised CD4+ T cells from blood. In DNA, the CDR3 is TGTGCCAGCAGTTCCGGGGGAGGCAATCAGCCCCAGCATTTT. Translating it yields CASSSGGGNQPQHF.